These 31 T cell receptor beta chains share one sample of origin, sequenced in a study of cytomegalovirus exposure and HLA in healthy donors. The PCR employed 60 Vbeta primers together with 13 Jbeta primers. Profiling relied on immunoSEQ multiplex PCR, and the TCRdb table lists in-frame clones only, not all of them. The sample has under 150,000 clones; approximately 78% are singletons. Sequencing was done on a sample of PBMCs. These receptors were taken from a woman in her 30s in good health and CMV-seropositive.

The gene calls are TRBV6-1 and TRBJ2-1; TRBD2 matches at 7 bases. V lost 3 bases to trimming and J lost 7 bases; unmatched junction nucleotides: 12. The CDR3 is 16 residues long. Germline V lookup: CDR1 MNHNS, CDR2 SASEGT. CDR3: CASSEYLSGGTNEQFF. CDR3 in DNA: TGTGCCAGCAGTGAGTATCTTTCGGGGGGAACGAATGAGCAGTTCTTC.

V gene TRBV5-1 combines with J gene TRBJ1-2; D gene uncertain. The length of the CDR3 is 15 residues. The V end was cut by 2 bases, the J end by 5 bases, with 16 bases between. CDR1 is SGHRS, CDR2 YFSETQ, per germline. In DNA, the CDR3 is TGCGCCAGCAGCTTAGAAGGGCCCTCGGGGTATGGCTACACCTTC. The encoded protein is CASSLEGPSGYGYTF.

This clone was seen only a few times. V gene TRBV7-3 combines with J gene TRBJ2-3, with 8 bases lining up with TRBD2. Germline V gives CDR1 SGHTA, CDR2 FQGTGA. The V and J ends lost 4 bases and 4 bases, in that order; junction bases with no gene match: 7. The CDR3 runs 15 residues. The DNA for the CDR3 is TGTGCCAGCAGCTCGGGGACTAGAGGACCAGATACGCAGTATTTT. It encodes CASSSGTRGPDTQYF.

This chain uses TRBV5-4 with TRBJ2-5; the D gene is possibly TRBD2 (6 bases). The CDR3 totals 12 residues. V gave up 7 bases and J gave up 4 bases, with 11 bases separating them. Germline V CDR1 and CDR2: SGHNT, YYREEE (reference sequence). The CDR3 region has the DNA TGTGCCAGCGGGCGGGGAGCAGAGACCCAGTACTTC. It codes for CASGRGAETQYF. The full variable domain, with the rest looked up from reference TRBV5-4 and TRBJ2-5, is ETGVTQSPTHLIKTRGQQVTLRCSSQSGHNTVSWYQQALGQGPQFIFQYYREEENGRGNFPPRFSGLQFPNYSSELNVNALELDDSALYLCASGRGAETQYFGPGTRLLVL.

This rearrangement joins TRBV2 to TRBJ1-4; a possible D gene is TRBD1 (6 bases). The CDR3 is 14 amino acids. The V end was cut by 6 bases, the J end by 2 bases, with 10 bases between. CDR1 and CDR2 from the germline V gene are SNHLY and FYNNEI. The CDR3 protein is CASRLTGTNEKLFF. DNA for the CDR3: TGTGCCAGCAGGCTCACAGGGACTAATGAAAAACTGTTTTTT.

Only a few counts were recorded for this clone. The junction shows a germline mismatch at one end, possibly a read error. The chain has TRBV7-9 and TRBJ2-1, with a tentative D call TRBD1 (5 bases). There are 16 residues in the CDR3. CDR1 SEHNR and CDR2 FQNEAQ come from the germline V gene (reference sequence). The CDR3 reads CSSSSRRGRSYNEQFF. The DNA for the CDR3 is TGTTCCAGCAGCTCTCGAAGGGGCAGGTCGTACAATGAGCAGTTCTTC.

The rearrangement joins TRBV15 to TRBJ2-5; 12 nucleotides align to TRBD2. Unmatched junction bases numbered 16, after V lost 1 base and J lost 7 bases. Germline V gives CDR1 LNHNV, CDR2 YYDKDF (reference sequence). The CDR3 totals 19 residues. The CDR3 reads CATSRGGLASGGALGTQYF. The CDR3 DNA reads TGTGCCACCAGCAGAGGGGGGCTAGCTAGCGGGGGGGCCTTGGGGACCCAGTACTTC.

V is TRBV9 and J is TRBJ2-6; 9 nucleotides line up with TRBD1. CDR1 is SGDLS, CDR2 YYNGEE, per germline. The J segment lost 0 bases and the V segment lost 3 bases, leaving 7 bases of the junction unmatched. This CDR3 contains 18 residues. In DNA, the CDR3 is TGTGCCAGCAGCGAAGGGACAGGGATCGCCTCTGGGGCCAACGTCCTGACTTTC. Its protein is CASSEGTGIASGANVLTF.

CDR3: CASSPRLIEQYF. Here the CDR3 DNA reads TGTGCCAGCAGCCCTAGACTGATTGAGCAGTACTTC. This chain uses TRBV7-2 with TRBJ2-7; D remains unclear. This CDR3 is 12 amino acids long. The germline V and J ends were trimmed by 5 bases and 7 bases, with 12 bases remaining between them. Germline lookup yields CDR1 SGHTA and CDR2 FQGNSA.

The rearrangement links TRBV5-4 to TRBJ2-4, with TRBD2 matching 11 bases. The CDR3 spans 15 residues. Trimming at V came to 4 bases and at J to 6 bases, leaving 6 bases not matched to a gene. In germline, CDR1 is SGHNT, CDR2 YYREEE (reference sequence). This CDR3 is CASSTSGGGGNIQYF. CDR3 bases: TGTGCCAGCAGCACTAGCGGGGGCGGGGGAAACATTCAGTACTTC.

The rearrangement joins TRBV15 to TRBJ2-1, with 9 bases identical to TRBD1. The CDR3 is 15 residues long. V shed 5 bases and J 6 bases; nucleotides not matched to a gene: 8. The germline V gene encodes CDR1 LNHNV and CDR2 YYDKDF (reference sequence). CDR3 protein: CATSSTGTGLNEQFF. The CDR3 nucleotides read TGTGCCACCAGCTCGACCGGGACAGGGCTCAATGAGCAGTTCTTC.

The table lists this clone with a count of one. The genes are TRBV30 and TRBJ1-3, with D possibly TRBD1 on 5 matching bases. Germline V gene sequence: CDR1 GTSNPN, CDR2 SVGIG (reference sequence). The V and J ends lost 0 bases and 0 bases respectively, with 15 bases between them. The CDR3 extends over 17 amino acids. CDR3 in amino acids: CAWSVGSTVRSGNTIYF. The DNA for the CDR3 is TGTGCCTGGAGTGTAGGGTCGACAGTCCGCTCTGGAAACACCATATATTTT.

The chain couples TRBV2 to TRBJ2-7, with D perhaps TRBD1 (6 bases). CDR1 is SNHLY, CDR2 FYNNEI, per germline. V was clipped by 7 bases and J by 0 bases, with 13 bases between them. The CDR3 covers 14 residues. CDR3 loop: CASTVSGASYEQYF. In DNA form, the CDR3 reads TGTGCCAGCACTGTTTCAGGGGCCTCCTACGAGCAGTACTTC.

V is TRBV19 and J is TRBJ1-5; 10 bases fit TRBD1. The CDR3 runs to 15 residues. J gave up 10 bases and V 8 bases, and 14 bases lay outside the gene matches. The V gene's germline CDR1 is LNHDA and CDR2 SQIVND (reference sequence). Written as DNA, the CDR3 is TGTGCCAGTCGTCCCGGGACAGGGGCCGCCGTCCCCCAGCATTTT. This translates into CASRPGTGAAVPQHF.

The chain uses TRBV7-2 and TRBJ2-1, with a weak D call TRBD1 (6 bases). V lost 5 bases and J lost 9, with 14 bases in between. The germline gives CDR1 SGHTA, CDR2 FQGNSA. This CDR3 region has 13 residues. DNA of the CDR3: TGTGCCAGCAGCCAGCAGGGGTTGTTTGAGCAGTTCTTC. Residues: CASSQQGLFEQFF.

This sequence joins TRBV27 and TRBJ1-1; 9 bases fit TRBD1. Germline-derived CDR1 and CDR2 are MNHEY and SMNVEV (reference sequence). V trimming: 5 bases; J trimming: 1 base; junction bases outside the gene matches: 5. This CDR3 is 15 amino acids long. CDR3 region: CASSPQGARNTEAFF. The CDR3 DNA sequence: TGTGCCAGCAGTCCACAGGGGGCTAGGAACACTGAAGCTTTCTTT.

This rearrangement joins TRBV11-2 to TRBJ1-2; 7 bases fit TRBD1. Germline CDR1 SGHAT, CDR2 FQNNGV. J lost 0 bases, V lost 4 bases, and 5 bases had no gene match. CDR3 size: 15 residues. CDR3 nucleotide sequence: TGTGCCAGCAGCTCCCGACAGGGCCCTAACTATGGCTACACCTTC. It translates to CASSSRQGPNYGYTF.

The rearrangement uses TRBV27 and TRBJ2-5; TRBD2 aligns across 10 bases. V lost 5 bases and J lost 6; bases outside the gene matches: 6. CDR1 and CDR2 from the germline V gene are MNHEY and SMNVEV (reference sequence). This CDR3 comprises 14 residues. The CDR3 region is CASSPLSGGKTQYF. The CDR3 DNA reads TGTGCCAGCAGTCCCCTTAGCGGGGGGAAGACCCAGTACTTC.

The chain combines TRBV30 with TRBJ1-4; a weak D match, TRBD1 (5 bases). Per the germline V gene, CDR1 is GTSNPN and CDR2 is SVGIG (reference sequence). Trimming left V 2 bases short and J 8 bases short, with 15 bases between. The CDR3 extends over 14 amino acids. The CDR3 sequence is CAWSRLGRGEKLFF. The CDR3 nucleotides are TGTGCCTGGAGTAGATTAGGCCGGGGGGAAAAACTGTTTTTT. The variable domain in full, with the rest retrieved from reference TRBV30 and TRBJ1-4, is SQTIHQWPATLVQPVGSPLSLECTVEGTSNPNLYWYRQAAGRGLQLLFYSVGIGQISSEVPQNLSASRPQDRQFILSSKKLLLSDSGFYLCAWSRLGRGEKLFFGSGTQLSVL.

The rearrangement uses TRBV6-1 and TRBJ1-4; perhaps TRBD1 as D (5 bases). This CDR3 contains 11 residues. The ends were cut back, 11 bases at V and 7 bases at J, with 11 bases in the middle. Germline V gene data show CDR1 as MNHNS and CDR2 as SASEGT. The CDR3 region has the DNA TGTGCCGCGGGACGGCCTGAAAAACTGTTTTTT. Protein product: CAAGRPEKLFF.

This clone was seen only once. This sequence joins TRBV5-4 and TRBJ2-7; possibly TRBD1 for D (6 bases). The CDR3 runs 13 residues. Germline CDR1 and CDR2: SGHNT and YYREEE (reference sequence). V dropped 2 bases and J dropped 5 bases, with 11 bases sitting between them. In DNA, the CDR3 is TGTGCCAGCAGCTTCACAGGGTCGGACGAGCAGTACTTC. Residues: CASSFTGSDEQYF.

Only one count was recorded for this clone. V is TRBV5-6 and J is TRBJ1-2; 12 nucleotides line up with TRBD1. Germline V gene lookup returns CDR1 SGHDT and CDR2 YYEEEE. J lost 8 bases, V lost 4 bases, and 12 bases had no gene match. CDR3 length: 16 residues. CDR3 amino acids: CASSQTGTGGAFGYTF. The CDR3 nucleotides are TGTGCCAGCAGCCAAACCGGGACAGGGGGCGCGTTCGGCTACACCTTC.

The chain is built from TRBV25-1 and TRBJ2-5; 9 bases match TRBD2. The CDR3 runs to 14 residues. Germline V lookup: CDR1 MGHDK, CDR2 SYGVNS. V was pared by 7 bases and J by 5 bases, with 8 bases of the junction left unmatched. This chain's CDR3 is CASTPSGVVETQYF. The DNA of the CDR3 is TGTGCCAGCACCCCTAGCGGGGTTGTGGAGACCCAGTACTTC.

The CDR3 sequence is CASSQVFGTSGGDGQETQYF. CDR3 sequence (DNA): TGTGCCAGCAGCCAAGTATTCGGGACTAGCGGGGGGGATGGGCAAGAGACCCAGTACTTC. The gene calls are TRBV4-2 and TRBJ2-5; 16 bases line up with TRBD2. Germline assignment: CDR1 LGHNA and CDR2 YNFKEQ. The CDR3 contains 20 residues. Unmatched junction bases numbered 10, after V lost 1 base and J lost 2 bases.

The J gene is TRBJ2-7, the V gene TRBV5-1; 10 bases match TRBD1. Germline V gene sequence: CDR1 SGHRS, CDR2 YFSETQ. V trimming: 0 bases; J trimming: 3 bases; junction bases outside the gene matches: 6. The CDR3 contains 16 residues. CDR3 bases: TGCGCCAGCAGCTTGGGCGGGACAGGGGTAGGCTACGAGCAGTACTTC. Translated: CASSLGGTGVGYEQYF.

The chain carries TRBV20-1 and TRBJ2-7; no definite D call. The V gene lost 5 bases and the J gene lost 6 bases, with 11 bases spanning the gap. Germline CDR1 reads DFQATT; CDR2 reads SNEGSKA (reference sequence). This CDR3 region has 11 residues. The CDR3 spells CSASGPTEQYF. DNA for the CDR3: TGCAGTGCTTCAGGCCCCACCGAGCAGTACTTC.

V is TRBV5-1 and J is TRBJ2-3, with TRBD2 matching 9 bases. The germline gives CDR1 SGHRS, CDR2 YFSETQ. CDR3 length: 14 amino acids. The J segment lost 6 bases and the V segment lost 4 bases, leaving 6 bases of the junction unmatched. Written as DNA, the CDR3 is TGCGCCAGCAGCCAATCTAGCGGGACGGATACGCAGTATTTT. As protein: CASSQSSGTDTQYF.

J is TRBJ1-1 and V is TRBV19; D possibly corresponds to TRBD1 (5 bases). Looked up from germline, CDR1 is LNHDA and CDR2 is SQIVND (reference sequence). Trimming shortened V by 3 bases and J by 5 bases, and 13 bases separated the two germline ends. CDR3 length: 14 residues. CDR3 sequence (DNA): TGTGCCAGTAGTATCTCCCCCCGGGGGACTGAAGCTTTCTTT. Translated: CASSISPRGTEAFF.

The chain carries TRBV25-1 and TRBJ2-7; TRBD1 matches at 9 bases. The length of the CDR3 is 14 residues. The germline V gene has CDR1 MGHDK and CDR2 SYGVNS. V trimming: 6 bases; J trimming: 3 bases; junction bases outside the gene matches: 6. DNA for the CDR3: TGTGCCAGCAGGCAGATGGGACAGGGCTACGAGCAGTACTTC. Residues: CASRQMGQGYEQYF.

The chain's CDR3 is CASSETGQGFQPQHF. Written as DNA, the CDR3 is TGCGCCAGCAGCGAAACGGGACAGGGGTTTCAGCCCCAGCATTTT. The chain recombines TRBV5-1 with TRBJ1-5, with 10 bases identical to TRBD1. The V and J ends lost 4 bases and 6 bases, in that order; junction bases with no gene match: 7. The CDR3 sequence is 15 residues long. From germline, CDR1 is SGHRS and CDR2 YFSETQ.

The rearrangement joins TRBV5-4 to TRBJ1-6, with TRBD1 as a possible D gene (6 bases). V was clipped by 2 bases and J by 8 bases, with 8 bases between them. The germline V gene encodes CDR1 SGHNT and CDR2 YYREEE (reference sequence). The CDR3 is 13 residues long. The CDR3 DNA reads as TGTGCCAGCAGCTTCCGACAGGATTCACCCCTCCACTTT. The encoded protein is CASSFRQDSPLHF.